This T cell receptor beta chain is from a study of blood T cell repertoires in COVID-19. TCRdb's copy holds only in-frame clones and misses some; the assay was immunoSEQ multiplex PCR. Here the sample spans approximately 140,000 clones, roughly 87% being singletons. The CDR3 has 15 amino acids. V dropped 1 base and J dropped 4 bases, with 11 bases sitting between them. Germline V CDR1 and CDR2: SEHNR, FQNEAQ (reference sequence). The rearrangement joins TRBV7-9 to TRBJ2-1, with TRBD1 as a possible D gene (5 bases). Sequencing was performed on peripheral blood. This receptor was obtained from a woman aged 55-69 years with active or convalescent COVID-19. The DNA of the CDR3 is TGTGCCAGCAGCTTAGGACAGCTGAATTACAATGAGCAGTTCTTC. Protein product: CASSLGQLNYNEQFF. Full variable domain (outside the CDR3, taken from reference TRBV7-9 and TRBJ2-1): DTGVSQNPRHKITKRGQNVTFRCDPISEHNRLYWYRQTLGQGPEFLTYFQNEAQLEKSRLLSDRFSAERPKGSFSTLEIQRTEQGDSAMYLCASSLGQLNYNEQFFGPGTRLTVL.